This TCR beta chain emerged from a study of regulatory T cells in long-lasting Graves disease. Regarding the study as a whole: Persistent Graves' patients showed less TCR diversity than newly diagnosed ones.

Regarding time point: newly diagnosed GD, antithyroid drugs for less than 3 months. PBMCs were the source of the RNA used for TCR sequencing. As collected, the peripheral blood samples measured about 9.6 milliliters each and went into EDTA tubes. Sequencing libraries for TCR beta were prepared with iRepertoire HTBI primers and Arm-PCR of CDR3 regions. TCRdb ran MiXCR on the multiplex PCR reads and lists one entry per CDR3 protein. The table lists roughly 320,000 distinct CDR3 sequences, over 15% of them singletons, with approximately 30% in the top ten. This clonotype was recorded many times. The antigen remains unidentified. The same data also contributed to another study, on T cells in Graves' hyperthyroidism and ophthalmopathy.

The sample here was peripheral blood mononuclear cells (PBMCs), taken at new diagnosis, from a patient treated with antithyroid drugs. This TCR came from a man in his forties or fifties with Graves disease.

The CDR3 sequence is CATSRDLGGGTEAFF. The CDR3 DNA sequence: TGTGCCACCAGCAGAGATCTCGGGGGCGGGACTGAAGCTTTCTTT. This sequence joins TRBV15 and TRBJ1-1; weak D call: TRBD1 (6 bases). In germline, CDR1 is LNHNV, CDR2 YYDKDF (reference sequence). V was shortened by 0 bases and J by 5 bases, with 13 bases between the two germline ends. This CDR3 region has 15 residues.